This T cell receptor beta chain stems from a study of T cells in tuberculosis. Study overall: Sequenced TCRs come from CD1B-GMM tetramer-binding T cells. Study-wide points: T cells binding CD1B-GMM tetramer weakly possibly escaped the sort.

This clone turned up a few times. Thawed, overnight-rested PBMC were stained with GMM-loaded CD1B tetramer, viability dye and anti-CD3, then sorted. The CD1B tetramers carried C32 glucose monomycolate purified from Rhodococcus equi. Each donor contributed about 100,000 sorted tetramer-negative cells. The assay was immunoSEQ multiplex PCR, and TCRdb's table has in-frame clones only and misses some. The sample lists 85,000 to 100,000 clones; roughly 91% were seen once. The sequencing sample was made of CD1b-GMM tetramer-negative cells sorted from PBMCs. The receptor's source is an adult woman with latent tuberculosis.

Here the CDR3 reads CASSFGDRGDQPQHF. The CDR3 nucleotides read TGCGCCAGCAGCTTTGGGGACAGGGGGGATCAGCCCCAGCATTTT. The V call is TRBV5-1, the J call TRBJ1-5, with TRBD1 identical over 11 bases. In germline, CDR1 is SGHRS, CDR2 YFSETQ. The junction had 3 bases not matched to a gene; V was cut back by 2 bases and J by 5 bases. CDR3 length: 15 residues. The whole variable domain, filled in from reference TRBV5-1 and TRBJ1-5, reads KAGVTQTPRYLIKTRGQQVTLSCSPISGHRSVSWYQQTPGQGLQFLFEYFSETQRNKGNFPGRFSGRQFSNSRSEMNVSTLELGDSALYLCASSFGDRGDQPQHFGDGTRLSIL.